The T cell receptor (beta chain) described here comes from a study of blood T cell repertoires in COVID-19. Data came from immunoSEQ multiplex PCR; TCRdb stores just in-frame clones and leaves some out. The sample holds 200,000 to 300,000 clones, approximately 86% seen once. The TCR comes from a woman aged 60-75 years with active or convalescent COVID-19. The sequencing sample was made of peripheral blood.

The CDR3 here is CASSLESRTSDTQYF. CDR3 DNA: TGCGCCAGCAGCTTGGAATCCAGGACTTCAGATACGCAGTATTTT. The chain uses TRBV5-1 and TRBJ2-3; tentatively, D is TRBD2 (5 bases). Deletions cut 0 bases from V and 4 bases from J, with 12 bases between. Germline-derived CDR1 and CDR2 are SGHRS and YFSETQ. The CDR3 totals 15 residues.